The sample holds many counts of the clone carrying this T cell receptor (beta chain). Antigen specificity is unknown. The germline V gene encodes CDR1 LNHDA and CDR2 SQIVND (reference sequence). V shed 10 bases, J shed 5 bases, and the junction held 8 bases outside the gene matches. CDR3 length: 13 residues. The source of the sample is a study of T cells in Graves' hyperthyroidism and ophthalmopathy. Overall study results and limits: In the blood, most expanded thyroid clonotypes above 0.001 appeared as well.

It was RNA transcripts that yielded the amplified TCR beta CDR3 regions. Using the HTBI primer set, a first-round RT-PCR was run on the TCR CDR3. TCRdb independently ran MiXCR on the multiplex PCR reads; one entry per CDR3 protein. The sample contains 96,000 or so distinct CDR3 sequences, roughly 56% of which appear only once. The chain recombines TRBV19 with TRBJ2-7; 10 bases are a match to TRBD1. Sequencing was done on a sample of blood. The sequence derives from a woman aged 40 to 49 with Graves' hyperthyroidism. CDR3 amino acids: CATQRQGADEQYF. DNA for the CDR3: TGTGCCACACAGAGACAGGGGGCCGACGAGCAGTACTTC. Looking up the rest from reference TRBV19 and TRBJ2-7 gives the full variable domain: DGGITQSPKYLFRKEGQNVTLSCEQNLNHDAMYWYRQDPGQGLRLIYYSQIVNDFQKGDIAEGYSVSREKKESFPLTVTSAQKNPTAFYLCATQRQGADEQYFGPGTRLTVT.